This TCR beta chain was documented in a study of CD8+CD57+ T cells in acquired aplastic anemia. Sequenced patients had shown CD8+CD57+ cell expansion by flow cytometry. A severe acquired aplastic anemia diagnosis applied to all patients. When blood sampling took place, the patients had received no therapy. Broader study findings: A significant difference in CD8+ Simpson's diversity between patients and controls was not found. Overlapping CD8+ CDR3 repertoires of patients and controls contained roughly 27 shared sequences. Compared with total CD4+ and CD8+ cell pools, patient CD8+CD57+ cells were less diverse.

According to the study, genomic DNA was the template for TCR beta VDJ and CDR3 profiling. Via MiXCR, TCRdb re-called the reads, giving one row per CDR3 protein. The data show about 20,000 distinct CDR3 sequences, with 30% to 50% seen just once and more than 70% held by the top ten. This CDR3 contains 17 residues. The germline gives CDR1 LNHDA, CDR2 SQIVND (reference sequence). Trimming removed 4 bases from V and 4 bases from J; junction bases left unmatched: 8. Points on this clonotype: Antigen unknown.

The TCR was taken from a human donor with aplastic anemia. Sequencing input: CD8+CD57+ T cells sorted from PBMCs. Regarding subset: bead-enriched CD8+CD57+ effector memory T cells from SAA patients. The rearrangement joins TRBV19 to TRBJ2-3; 13 nucleotides line up with TRBD2. The CDR3 DNA reads TGTGCCAGTAGTACAGGACTAGCGGGAGTCCCCCCAGATACGCAGTATTTT. Translating gives CASSTGLAGVPPDTQYF.